Reported below is one TCR beta chain. The data are from a study of blood T cell repertoires in COVID-19. Some clones are missing from TCRdb's copy, which holds only in-frame ones; the method was immunoSEQ multiplex PCR. The sample includes 230,000 or so clones, about four fifths of them seen just once. V gave up 5 bases and J gave up 2 bases; unmatched junction bases: 4. Germline V gene sequence: CDR1 MNHNY, CDR2 SVGAGI (reference sequence). The CDR3 has 14 residues. The sequence was obtained from a middle-aged man with active or convalescent COVID-19. Sequencing was performed on peripheral blood. J is TRBJ2-3 and V is TRBV6-6; 7 bases are a match to TRBD1. CDR3 residues: CASSRDRDTDTQYF. CDR3 in DNA: TGTGCCAGCAGTCGAGACAGGGACACAGATACGCAGTATTTT.